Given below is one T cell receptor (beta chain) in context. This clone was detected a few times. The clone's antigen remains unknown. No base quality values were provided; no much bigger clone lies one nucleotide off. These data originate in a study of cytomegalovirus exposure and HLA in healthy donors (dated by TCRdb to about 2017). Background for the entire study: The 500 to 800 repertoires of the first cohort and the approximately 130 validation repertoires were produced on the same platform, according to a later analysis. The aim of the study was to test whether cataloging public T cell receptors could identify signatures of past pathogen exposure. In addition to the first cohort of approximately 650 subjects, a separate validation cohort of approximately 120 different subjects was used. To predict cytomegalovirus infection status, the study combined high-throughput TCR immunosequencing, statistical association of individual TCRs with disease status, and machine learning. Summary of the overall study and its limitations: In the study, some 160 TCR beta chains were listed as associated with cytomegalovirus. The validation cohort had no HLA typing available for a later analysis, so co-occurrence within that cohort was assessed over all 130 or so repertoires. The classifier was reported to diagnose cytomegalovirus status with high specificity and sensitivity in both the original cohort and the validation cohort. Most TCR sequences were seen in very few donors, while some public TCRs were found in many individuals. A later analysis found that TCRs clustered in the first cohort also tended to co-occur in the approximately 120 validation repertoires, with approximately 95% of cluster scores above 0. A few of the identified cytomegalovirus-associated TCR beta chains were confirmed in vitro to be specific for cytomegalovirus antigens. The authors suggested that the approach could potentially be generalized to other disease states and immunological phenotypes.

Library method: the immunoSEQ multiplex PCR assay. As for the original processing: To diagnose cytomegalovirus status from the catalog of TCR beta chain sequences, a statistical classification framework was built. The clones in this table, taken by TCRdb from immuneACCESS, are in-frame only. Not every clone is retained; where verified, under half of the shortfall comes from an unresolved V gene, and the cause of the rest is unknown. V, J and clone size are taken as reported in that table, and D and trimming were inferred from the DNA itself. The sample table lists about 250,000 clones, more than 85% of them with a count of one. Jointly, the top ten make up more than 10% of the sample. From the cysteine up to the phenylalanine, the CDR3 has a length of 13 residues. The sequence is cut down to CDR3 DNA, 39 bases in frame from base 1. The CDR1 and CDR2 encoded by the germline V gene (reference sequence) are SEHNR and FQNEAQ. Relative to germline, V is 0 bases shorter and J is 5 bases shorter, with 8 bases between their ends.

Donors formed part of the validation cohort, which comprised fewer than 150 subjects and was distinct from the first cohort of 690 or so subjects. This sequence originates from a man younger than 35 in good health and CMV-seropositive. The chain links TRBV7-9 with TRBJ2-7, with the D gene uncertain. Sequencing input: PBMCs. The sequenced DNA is TGTGCCAGCAGCTTAGCGCGGAACAACGAGCAGTACTTC. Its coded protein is CASSLARNNEQYF.